This T cell receptor beta chain was observed in a study of identical twins. This clonotype was detected many times. Germline CDR1 is GTSNPN and CDR2 is SVGIG (reference sequence). The CDR3 totals 14 residues. The V segment lost 1 base and the J segment 7 bases; nucleotides outside the gene matches: 4. Using its own MiXCR run on the 5' RACE reads, TCRdb lists one record per CDR3 protein. The sample holds about 660,000 distinct CDR3 sequences, around 8.6% seen once. The same data also contributed to another study, on yellow fever vaccine responses in identical twins.

This chain joins TRBV30 and TRBJ1-2; TRBD1 agrees at 12 bases. The sample taken for sequencing was PBMCs. This clonotype originated in a woman younger than 35 in good health. As DNA, the CDR3 is TGTGCCTGGAGTGCCGGGACAGGGGGCAGTGGCTACACCTTC. Translation gives CAWSAGTGGSGYTF.